This TCR beta chain was captured by sequencing in a study of vaccination effects on CD4 cells after COVID-19. The V end was cut by 1 base, the J end by 2 bases, with 6 bases between. This CDR3 comprises 13 residues. Germline values: CDR1 SGHTA, CDR2 FQGNSA. Turning to this clone: Its antigen remains unidentified.

After about 10 days in culture, the CD4+ T cells were isolated. Participants each got two BNT162b2 or mRNA-1273 vaccine doses. Method: immunoSEQ multiplex PCR; TCRdb's copy keeps in-frame clones and lacks some. This sample has 30,000 to 35,000 clones, with 70% to 85% found just once. The chain joins TRBV7-2 to TRBJ2-7; weak D call: TRBD2 (6 bases). The specimen comprised CD4+ T cells from PBMCs cultured without peptide, sampled after COVID-19 vaccination. The receptor was derived from a human donor who received a COVID-19 vaccine. CDR3: CASSLGTTYEQYF. The CDR3 DNA reads TGTGCCAGCAGCTTAGGGACTACCTACGAGCAGTACTTC.